The 9 T cell receptor beta chains in this list originate from one sample, sequenced in a study of blood T cells in healthy people across ages. Together with a sample-barcoded 5' primer, a J-beta primer mix was included in a second PCR lasting about 6 to 12 cycles. A single record per CDR3 protein comes from TCRdb applying MiXCR to the 5' RACE reads. The data hold 650,000 to 1,000,000 distinct CDR3 sequences, with about half observed a single time. Material: blood. The receptor source for this set is a man older than 75 in good health.

The rearrangement uses TRBV9 and TRBJ2-3; 7 bases agree with TRBD2. This CDR3 contains 16 residues. V lost 0 bases and J lost 5; bases outside the gene matches: 9. The germline V gene encodes CDR1 SGDLS and CDR2 YYNGEE. The CDR3 loop reads CASSVAGREIVDTQYF. The CDR3 DNA reads TGTGCCAGCAGCGTAGCTGGGCGGGAGATCGTAGATACGCAGTATTTT.

This clonotype was detected only a few times. J is TRBJ2-1 and V is TRBV3-1, with TRBD2 matching over 8 bases. The CDR3 contains 15 residues. After removal of 5 bases from V and 7 bases from J, the junction contained 10 bases not matched to a gene. The germline CDR1 and CDR2 sequences are LGHDT and YNNKEL (reference sequence). In nucleotides, the CDR3 is TGTGCCAGCAGCTTAAGCGGGAGACTGCGGAATGAGCAGTTCTTC. Protein product: CASSLSGRLRNEQFF.

This chain connects TRBV28 to TRBJ1-5; TRBD1 agrees at 8 bases. Trimming removed 7 bases from V and 2 bases from J; junction bases left unmatched: 7. The CDR3 sequence is 15 residues long. Germline V gene lookup returns CDR1 MDHEN and CDR2 SYDVKM. The CDR3 DNA sequence: TGTGCCAGCATCGACAGGGGAGGCGGCAATCAGCCCCAGCATTTT. This codes for CASIDRGGGNQPQHF.

This clonotype has more than one count but fewer than ten. This chain joins TRBV6-2 or TRBV6-3 and TRBJ2-1, with D perhaps TRBD1 (6 bases). Trimming took 0 bases from V and 5 from J, leaving 11 bases between them. Per germline, CDR1 MNHEY and CDR2 SVGEGT. The CDR3 extends over 15 amino acids. The chain's CDR3 is CASSYSKDRNNEQFF. As DNA, the CDR3 is TGTGCCAGCAGTTACTCCAAGGACAGAAACAATGAGCAGTTCTTC.

V and J are TRBV7-3 and TRBJ2-1; 9 nucleotides align to TRBD1. The CDR3 consists of 16 residues. Germline-derived CDR1 and CDR2 are SGHTA and FQGTGA. The junction had 3 bases not matched to a gene; V was cut back by 2 bases and J by 1 base. This CDR3 is CASSLEDRGSYNEQFF. As DNA, the CDR3 is TGTGCCAGCAGCTTAGAGGACAGGGGATCCTACAATGAGCAGTTCTTC.

This chain links TRBV20-1 with TRBJ2-7, with TRBD1 matching 7 bases. After removal of 4 bases from V and 4 bases from J, the junction contained 7 bases not matched to a gene. The V gene's germline CDR1 is DFQATT and CDR2 SNEGSKA (reference sequence). This CDR3 comprises 13 residues. The CDR3 sequence: CSAMTGNPYEQYF. CDR3 DNA: TGCAGTGCTATGACAGGGAACCCTTACGAGCAGTACTTC.

This clonotype was observed a few times. The chain employs TRBV18 and TRBJ1-1, with unresolved D. Deletions cut 2 bases from V and 5 bases from J, with 9 bases between. The germline CDR1 and CDR2 sequences are KGHSH and LQKENI. The CDR3 contains 13 residues. The CDR3 nucleotides read TGTGCCAGCTCACCATTGCGGGGAACTGAAGCTTTCTTT. Translation gives CASSPLRGTEAFF.

J is TRBJ1-5 and V is TRBV19; a weak D match, TRBD1 (5 bases). Trimming cost V 11 bases and J 8 bases, with 13 bases left between them. Germline V lookup: CDR1 LNHDA, CDR2 SQIVND (reference sequence). CDR3 length equals 11 residues. CDR3 sequence: CAGGNLEPQHF. The CDR3 DNA reads TGTGCCGGGGGTAACTTGGAGCCCCAGCATTTT.

This clonotype was counted once. The rearrangement links TRBV7-6 to TRBJ1-4, with D hard to call. Trimming shortened V by 2 bases and J by 3 bases, and 10 bases separated the two germline ends. CDR3 size: 15 residues. The germline V gene has CDR1 SGHVS and CDR2 FNYEAQ. CDR3 residues: CASSLSERSNEKLFF. CDR3 sequence (DNA): TGTGCCAGCAGCTTAAGTGAACGCTCTAATGAAAAACTGTTTTTT.